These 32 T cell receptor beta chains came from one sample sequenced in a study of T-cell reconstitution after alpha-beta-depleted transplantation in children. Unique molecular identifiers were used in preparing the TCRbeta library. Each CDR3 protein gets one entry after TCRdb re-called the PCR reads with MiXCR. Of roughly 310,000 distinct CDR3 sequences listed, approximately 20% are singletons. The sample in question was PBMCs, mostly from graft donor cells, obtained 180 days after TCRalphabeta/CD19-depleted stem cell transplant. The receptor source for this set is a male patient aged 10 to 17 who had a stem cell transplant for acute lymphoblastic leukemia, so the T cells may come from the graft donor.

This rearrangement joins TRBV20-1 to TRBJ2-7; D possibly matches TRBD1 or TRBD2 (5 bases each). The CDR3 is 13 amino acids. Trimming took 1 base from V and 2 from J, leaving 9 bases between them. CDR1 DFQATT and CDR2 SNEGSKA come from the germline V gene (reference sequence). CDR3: CSARGGFTYEQYF. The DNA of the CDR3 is TGCAGTGCTAGAGGGGGGTTTACCTACGAGCAGTACTTC.

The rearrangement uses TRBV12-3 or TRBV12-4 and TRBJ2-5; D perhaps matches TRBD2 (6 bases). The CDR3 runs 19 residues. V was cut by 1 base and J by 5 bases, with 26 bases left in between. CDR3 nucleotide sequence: TGTGCCAGCAGTTTAGGAAGGGCTAGCGCCGGGAGAGAGGGCGAGACCCAGTACTTC. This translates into CASSLGRASAGREGETQYF.

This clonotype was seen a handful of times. The CDR3 nucleotides are TGCGCCAGCAGCTTGGTAGCGGGAGCTAGCACAGATACGCAGTATTTT. As protein: CASSLVAGASTDTQYF. The chain uses TRBV5-1 and TRBJ2-3, with TRBD2 identical over 9 bases. Germline V gene lookup returns CDR1 SGHRS and CDR2 YFSETQ. The J segment lost 0 bases and the V segment lost 0 bases, leaving 2 bases of the junction unmatched. This CDR3 contains 16 residues.

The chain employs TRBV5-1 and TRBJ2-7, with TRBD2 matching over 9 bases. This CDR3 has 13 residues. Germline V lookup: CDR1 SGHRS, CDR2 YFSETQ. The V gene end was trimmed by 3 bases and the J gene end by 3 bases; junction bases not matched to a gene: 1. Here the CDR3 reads CASSWRGGYEQYF. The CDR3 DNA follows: TGCGCCAGCAGCTGGCGGGGGGGCTACGAGCAGTACTTC.

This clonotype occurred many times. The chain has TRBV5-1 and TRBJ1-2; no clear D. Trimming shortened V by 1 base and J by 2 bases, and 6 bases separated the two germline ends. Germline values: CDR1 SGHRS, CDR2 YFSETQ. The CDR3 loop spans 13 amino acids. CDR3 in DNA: TGCGCCAGCAGCTTGACAGAAAACTATGGCTACACCTTC. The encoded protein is CASSLTENYGYTF.

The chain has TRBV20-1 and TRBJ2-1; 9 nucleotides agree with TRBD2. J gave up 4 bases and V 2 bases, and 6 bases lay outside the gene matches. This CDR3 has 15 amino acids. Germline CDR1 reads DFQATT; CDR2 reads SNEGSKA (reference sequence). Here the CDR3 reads CSARLAGFPYNEQFF. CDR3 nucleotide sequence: TGCAGTGCTAGACTAGCGGGATTCCCTTACAATGAGCAGTTCTTC.

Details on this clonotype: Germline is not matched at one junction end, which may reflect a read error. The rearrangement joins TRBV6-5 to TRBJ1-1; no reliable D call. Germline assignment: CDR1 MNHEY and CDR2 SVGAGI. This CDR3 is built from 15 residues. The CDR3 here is CASSYSGLTNTKAFF. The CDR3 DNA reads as TGTGCCAGCAGTTACTCTGGACTGACGAACACTAAAGCTTTCTTT.

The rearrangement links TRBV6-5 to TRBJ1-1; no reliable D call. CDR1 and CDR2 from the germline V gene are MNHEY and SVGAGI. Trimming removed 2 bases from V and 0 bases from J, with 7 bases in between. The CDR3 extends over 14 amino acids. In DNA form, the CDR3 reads TGTGCCAGCAGTTACAAGGGATTGAACACTGAAGCTTTCTTT. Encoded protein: CASSYKGLNTEAFF.

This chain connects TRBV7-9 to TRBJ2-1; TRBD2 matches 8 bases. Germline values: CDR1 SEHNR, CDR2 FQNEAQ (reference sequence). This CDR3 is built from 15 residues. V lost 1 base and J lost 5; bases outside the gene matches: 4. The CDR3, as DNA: TGTGCCAGCAGCTTAGTTCTAGCGGGCCACAATGAGCAGTTCTTC. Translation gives CASSLVLAGHNEQFF. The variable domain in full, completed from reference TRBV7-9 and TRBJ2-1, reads DTGVSQNPRHKITKRGQNVTFRCDPISEHNRLYWYRQTLGQGPEFLTYFQNEAQLEKSRLLSDRFSAERPKGSFSTLEIQRTEQGDSAMYLCASSLVLAGHNEQFFGPGTRLTVL.

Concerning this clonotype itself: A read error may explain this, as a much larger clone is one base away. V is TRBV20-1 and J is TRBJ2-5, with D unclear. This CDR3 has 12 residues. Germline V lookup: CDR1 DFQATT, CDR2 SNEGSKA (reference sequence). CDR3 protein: CSVDGPQETKYF. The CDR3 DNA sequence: TGCAGTGTCGACGGACCCCAAGAGACCAAGTACTTC.

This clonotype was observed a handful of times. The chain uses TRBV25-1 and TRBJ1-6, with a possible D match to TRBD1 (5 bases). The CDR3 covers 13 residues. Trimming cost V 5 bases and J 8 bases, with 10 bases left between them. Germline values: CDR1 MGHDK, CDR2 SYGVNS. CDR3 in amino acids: CASSFRRDSPLHF. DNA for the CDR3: TGTGCCAGCAGTTTTCGCAGGGATTCACCCCTCCACTTT.

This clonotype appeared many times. CDR3 loop: CASSSRDRGYQYF. CDR3 DNA sequence: TGCGCCAGCAGCTCCCGGGACAGGGGTTACCAGTACTTC. The V call is TRBV5-1, the J call TRBJ2-7, with 10 bases aligning to TRBD1. The length of the CDR3 is 13 residues. Germline loops: CDR1 SGHRS, CDR2 YFSETQ. The ends lost 3 bases at V and 10 bases at J; junction bases unmatched: 7.

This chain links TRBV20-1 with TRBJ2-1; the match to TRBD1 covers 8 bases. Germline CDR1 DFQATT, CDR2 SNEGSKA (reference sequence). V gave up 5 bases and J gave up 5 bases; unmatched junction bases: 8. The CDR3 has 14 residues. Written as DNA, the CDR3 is TGCAGTGCTTCCTCGGACAGGGATCACAATGAGCAGTTCTTC. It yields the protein CSASSDRDHNEQFF.

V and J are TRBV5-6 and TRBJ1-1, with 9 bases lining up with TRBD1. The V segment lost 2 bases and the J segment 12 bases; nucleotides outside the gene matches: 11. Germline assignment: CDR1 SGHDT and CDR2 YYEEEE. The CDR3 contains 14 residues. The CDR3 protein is CASSFLRTTGGSFF. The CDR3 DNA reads TGTGCCAGCAGCTTTTTGAGAACGACAGGGGGTTCTTTCTTT.

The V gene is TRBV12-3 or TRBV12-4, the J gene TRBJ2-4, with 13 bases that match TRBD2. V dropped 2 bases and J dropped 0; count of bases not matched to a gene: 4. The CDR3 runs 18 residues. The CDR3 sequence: CASSLRTSGGLAKNIQYF. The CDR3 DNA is TGTGCCAGCAGTTTAAGGACTAGCGGGGGTCTAGCCAAAAACATTCAGTACTTC.

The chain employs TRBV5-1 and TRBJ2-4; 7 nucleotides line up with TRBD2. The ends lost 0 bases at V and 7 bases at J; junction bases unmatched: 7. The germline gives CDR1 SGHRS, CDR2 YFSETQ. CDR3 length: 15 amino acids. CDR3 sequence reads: CASSLEGLVENIQYF. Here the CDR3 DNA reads TGCGCCAGCAGCTTGGAAGGACTAGTCGAGAACATTCAGTACTTC.

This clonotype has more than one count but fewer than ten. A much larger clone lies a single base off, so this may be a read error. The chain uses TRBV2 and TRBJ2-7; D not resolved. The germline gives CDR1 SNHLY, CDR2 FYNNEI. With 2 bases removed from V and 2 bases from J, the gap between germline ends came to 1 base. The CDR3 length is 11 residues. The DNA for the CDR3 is TGTGCCAGCAGTGAACCCTACGAGCAGTACTTC. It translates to CASSEPYEQYF.

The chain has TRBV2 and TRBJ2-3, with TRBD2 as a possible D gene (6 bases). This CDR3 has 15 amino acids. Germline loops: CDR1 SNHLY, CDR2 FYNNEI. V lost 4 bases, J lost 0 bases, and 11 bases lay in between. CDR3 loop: CASSVLAPSTDTQYF. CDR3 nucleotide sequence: TGTGCCAGCAGTGTGCTAGCGCCTAGCACAGATACGCAGTATTTT.

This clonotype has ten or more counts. This CDR3 is CSLVATSAQFF. The CDR3 bases are TGCAGCCTCGTCGCGACCTCGGCGCAGTTCTTC. The chain combines TRBV29-1 with TRBJ2-1; D not resolved. Deletions cut 8 bases from V and 12 bases from J, with 17 bases between. CDR1 is SQVTM, CDR2 ANQGSEA, per germline. The CDR3 sequence is 11 residues long.

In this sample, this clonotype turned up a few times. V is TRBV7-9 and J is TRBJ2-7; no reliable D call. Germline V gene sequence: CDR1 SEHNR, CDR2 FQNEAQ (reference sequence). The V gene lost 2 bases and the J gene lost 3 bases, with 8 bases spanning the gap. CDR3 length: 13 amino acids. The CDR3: CASSLLGGYEQYF. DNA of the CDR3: TGTGCCAGCAGCTTACTGGGTGGCTACGAGCAGTACTTC.

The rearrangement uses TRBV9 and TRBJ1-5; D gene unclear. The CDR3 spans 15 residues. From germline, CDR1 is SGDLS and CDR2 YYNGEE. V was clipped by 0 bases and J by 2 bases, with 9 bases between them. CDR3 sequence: CASSVDGRGNQPQHF. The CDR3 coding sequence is TGTGCCAGCAGCGTAGACGGGAGAGGCAATCAGCCCCAGCATTTT.

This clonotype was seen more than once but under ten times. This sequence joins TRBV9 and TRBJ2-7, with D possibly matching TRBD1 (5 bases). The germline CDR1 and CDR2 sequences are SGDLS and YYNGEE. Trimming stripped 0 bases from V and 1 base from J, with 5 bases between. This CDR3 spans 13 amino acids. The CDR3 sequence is CASSVEGSYEQYF. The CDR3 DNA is TGTGCCAGCAGCGTAGAGGGGTCCTACGAGCAGTACTTC.

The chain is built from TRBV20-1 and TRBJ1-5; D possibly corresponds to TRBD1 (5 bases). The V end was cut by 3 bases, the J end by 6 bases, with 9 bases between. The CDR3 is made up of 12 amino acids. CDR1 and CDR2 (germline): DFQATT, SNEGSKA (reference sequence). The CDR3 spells CSARGRGQPQHF. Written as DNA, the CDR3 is TGCAGTGCTAGGGGAAGGGGTCAGCCCCAGCATTTT.

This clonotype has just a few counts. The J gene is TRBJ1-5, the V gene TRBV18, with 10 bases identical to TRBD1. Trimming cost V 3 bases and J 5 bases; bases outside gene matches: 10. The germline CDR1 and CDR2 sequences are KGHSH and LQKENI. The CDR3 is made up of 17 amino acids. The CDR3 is CASSPKKPGQGYQPQHF. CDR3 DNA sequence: TGTGCCAGCTCACCGAAAAAGCCGGGACAGGGGTATCAGCCCCAGCATTTT.

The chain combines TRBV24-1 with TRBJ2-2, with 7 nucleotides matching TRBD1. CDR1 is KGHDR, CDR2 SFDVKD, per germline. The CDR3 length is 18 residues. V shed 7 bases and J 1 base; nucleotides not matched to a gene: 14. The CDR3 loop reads CATSKTPQTGMNTGELFF. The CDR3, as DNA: TGTGCCACCAGCAAGACGCCCCAGACAGGGATGAACACCGGGGAGCTGTTTTTT.

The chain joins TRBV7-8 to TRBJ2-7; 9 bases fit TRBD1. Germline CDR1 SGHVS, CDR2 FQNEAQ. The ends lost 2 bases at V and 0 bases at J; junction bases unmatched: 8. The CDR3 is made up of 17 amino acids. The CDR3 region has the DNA TGTGCCAGCAGCTTATCATGGGACAGGGATATCTCCTACGAGCAGTACTTC. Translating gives CASSLSWDRDISYEQYF.

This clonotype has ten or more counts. CDR3 DNA: TGCGCCACCTCCCCAAGGGGACACTTCTTCAATGAGCAGTTCTTC. Translating gives CATSPRGHFFNEQFF. The chain uses TRBV5-1 and TRBJ2-1; the D gene is possibly TRBD1 (6 bases). Trimming left V 9 bases short and J 6 bases short, with 22 bases between. Germline V gene lookup returns CDR1 SGHRS and CDR2 YFSETQ. The CDR3 has 15 amino acids.

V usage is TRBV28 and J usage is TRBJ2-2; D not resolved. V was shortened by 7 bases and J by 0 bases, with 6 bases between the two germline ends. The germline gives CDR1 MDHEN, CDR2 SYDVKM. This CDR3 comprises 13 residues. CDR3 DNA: TGTGCCAGCACTGGGGCGAACACCGGGGAGCTGTTTTTT. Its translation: CASTGANTGELFF.

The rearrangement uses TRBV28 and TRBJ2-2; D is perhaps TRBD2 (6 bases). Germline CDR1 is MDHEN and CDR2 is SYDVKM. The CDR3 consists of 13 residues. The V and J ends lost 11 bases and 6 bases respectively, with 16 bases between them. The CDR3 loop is CASRGRWAGELFF. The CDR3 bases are TGTGCCTCCCGAGGGAGGTGGGCCGGGGAGCTGTTTTTT. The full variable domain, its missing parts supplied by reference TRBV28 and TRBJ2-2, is DVKVTQSSRYLVKRTGEKVFLECVQDMDHENMFWYRQDPGLGLRLIYFSYDVKMKEKGDIPEGYSVSREKKERFSLILESASTNQTSMYLCASRGRWAGELFFGEGSRLTVL.

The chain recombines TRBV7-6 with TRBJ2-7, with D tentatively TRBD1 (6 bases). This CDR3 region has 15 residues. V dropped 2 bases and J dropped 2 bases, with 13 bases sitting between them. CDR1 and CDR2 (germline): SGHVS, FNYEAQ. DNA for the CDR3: TGTGCCAGCAGCTTATCCTTCGACAGGCCCTACGAGCAGTACTTC. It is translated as CASSLSFDRPYEQYF.

The CDR3 DNA reads TGCGCCAGCAGTGGAGCCCGGACTAGCTTTTACAATGAGCAGTTCTTC. Translation: CASSGARTSFYNEQFF. The chain links TRBV5-1 to TRBJ2-1, with TRBD2 matching over 8 bases. CDR3 length equals 16 residues. With V trimmed by 5 bases and J by 4 bases, 11 bases remained unmatched. Germline V gene data show CDR1 as SGHRS and CDR2 as YFSETQ.

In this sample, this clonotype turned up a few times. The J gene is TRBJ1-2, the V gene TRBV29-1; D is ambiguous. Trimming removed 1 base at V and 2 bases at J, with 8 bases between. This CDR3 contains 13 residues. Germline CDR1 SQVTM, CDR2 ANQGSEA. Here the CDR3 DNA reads TGCAGCGTTGAAGGGGATAGGAACTATGGCTACACCTTC. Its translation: CSVEGDRNYGYTF.